The clone carrying this TCR beta chain occurred a few times. Its antigen is unknown. This entry belongs to a study of CD8 T cells in ankylosing spondylitis. Deletions cut 2 bases from V and 8 bases from J, with 13 bases between. This CDR3 comprises 14 residues. CDR1 and CDR2 from the germline V gene are LGHNA and YNFKEQ. Regarding the study as a whole: Reportedly, disease-linked clones are significantly enriched in ankylosing spondylitis patients' matched synovial fluid. It appeared that ankylosing spondylitis blood was characterized by a TCR beta motif of seven or eight highly homologous variants. Disease-associated clones were CD8+ and fairly uncommon in peripheral blood. Existing reports had already noted some motif variants in reactive arthritis synovial fluid and blood.

By quantitative 5'-RACE with molecular barcodes, the TCR beta libraries were made. TCRdb redid the calling of the 5' RACE reads with MiXCR, one entry per CDR3 protein. The sample records hundreds of thousands of distinct CDR3 sequences, roughly 13% being singletons. This sequence was found in a male donor with ankylosing spondylitis. Sequenced: blood, either unsorted or a sorted T cell fraction (not recorded which). The V and J genes are TRBV4-2 and TRBJ2-1, with a tentative D call TRBD2 (6 bases). The CDR3 DNA sequence: TGTGCCAGCAGCCAACTCCGCGGGGTGGATGAGCAGTTCTTC. It encodes CASSQLRGVDEQFF.